Reported below is one T cell receptor (beta chain). Its antigen target is currently unknown. Qualities for individual bases were not recorded, and no much larger clone is one base off. The data belong to a study of blood T cell repertoires in COVID-19 (dated by TCRdb to between 2020 and 2021). At the level of the whole study: Samples covering the acute and convalescent phases of COVID-19 were provided by collaborators in the United States, Italy and Spain. Where available, HLA class I and class II types were obtained from metadata supplied by the sample provider rather than from assay-based typing. The prospective study material was composed of cDNA or gDNA derived from T cells, B-cell-depleted T cells, or PBMCs. The sample metadata nearly always contained a de-identified subject ID, COVID-19 status, age in years and sex. The repertoires were released in a freely available public database meant as a resource for research on the immune response to SARS-CoV-2. The samples were drawn from the first 160 participants of the ongoing ImmuneRACE study and from about 1,200 subjects provided by 6 global collaborators. Subjects who had been exposed to COVID-19, were actively infected with it, or had recovered from it provided the deeply sampled blood TCRbeta repertoires that made up the dataset. Findings and caveats that apply to the study as a whole: How much clinical and demographic metadata was included differed by source and by participant, and the metadata was provided uncurated.

The immunoSEQ Assay, a bias-controlled multiplex PCR, was used to amplify TCRbeta CDR3 regions from genomic DNA. The original pipeline was this. Nucleated cell counts per sample were estimated from amplification of reference gene primers within the assay. Sequence reads were collapsed and filtered to measure the absolute abundance of every unique TCRbeta CDR3 rearrangement. Productive Simpson clonality was computed per sample as the square root of Simpson's diversity index over productive rearrangements. Entries here come from immuneACCESS through TCRdb and include only in-frame sequences with V and J called. Some clones fail to appear in such tables; in the studies checked, an unresolved V gene covers under half of the shortfall, and the cause of the remainder is unknown. The DNA was the basis for D and trimming; V, J and clone size are from that table. The sample profile shows around 150,000 clones; roughly 90% of them were found once. Together, the top ten hold roughly 2.1% of the sample.

From the germline V gene, CDR1 is KGHSH and CDR2 is LQKENI. CDR3 length: 14 amino acids, cysteine to phenylalanine. Only the CDR3 DNA is retained, 42 bases long and in frame from the first base. V loses 3 bases of germline sequence and J loses 4 bases, and the interval between the two ends is 12 bases. Whole blood was collected in K2EDTA tubes by collaborating institutions according to the institutions' own protocols. For TCRbeta analysis, collaborator samples were shipped as frozen whole blood, as isolated PBMCs, or as DNA extracted from either sample type. Sequencing was carried out using peripheral blood. The chain joins TRBV18 to TRBJ1-1, with a tentative D gene TRBD1 over 5 matching bases. This clonotype originated in a man younger than 35 with acute or convalescent COVID-19. The CDR3 is CASSPVGGITEAFF. At the DNA level, the sequence is TGTGCCAGCTCACCCGTGGGGGGGATCACTGAAGCTTTCTTT.